The entry that follows covers one T cell receptor (beta chain) sequence. Its antigen is not identified. This sample stems from a study of CD8 T cells in ankylosing spondylitis. Study-level findings and limits: Characteristic of ankylosing spondylitis blood, it appeared, was a TCR beta motif comprising roughly 8 highly homologous variants.

This CDR3 has 18 residues. The V gene's germline CDR1 is MDHEN and CDR2 SYDVKM. Trimming took off 4 bases at V and 4 bases at J, with 20 bases between the two ends. 5'-RACE, quantitative and with molecular barcodes, yielded the TCR beta libraries. TCRdb re-called the 5' RACE reads through MiXCR, storing one row per CDR3 protein. The table shows 750,000 to 850,000 distinct CDR3 sequences, with 10% to 15% occurring only once. J is TRBJ2-6 and V is TRBV28, with D perhaps being TRBD1 or TRBD2 (5 bases each). Sequencing was carried out using blood, either unsorted or a sorted T cell fraction (not recorded which). This receptor was obtained from a male donor with ankylosing spondylitis. CDR3 in DNA: TGTGCCAGCAGTTCTCGGGCCAGGGCGGGTGCAGGGGCCAACGTCCTGACTTTC. Translating gives CASSSRARAGAGANVLTF.